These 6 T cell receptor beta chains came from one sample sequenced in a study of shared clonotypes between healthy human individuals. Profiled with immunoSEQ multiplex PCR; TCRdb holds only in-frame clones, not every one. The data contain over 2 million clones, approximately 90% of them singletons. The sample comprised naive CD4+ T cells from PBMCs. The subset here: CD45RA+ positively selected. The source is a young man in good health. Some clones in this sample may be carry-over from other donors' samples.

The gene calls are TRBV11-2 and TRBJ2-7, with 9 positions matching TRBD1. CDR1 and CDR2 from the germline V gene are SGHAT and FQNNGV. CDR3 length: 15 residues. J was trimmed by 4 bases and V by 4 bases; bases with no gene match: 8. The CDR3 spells CASSSPGQGNYEQYF. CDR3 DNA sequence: TGTGCCAGCAGCTCCCCGGGACAGGGTAATTACGAGCAGTACTTC.

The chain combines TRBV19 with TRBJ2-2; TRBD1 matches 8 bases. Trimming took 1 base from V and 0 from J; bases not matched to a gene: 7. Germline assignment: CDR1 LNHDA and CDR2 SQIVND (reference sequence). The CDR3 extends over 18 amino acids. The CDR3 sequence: CASSIVPGQAPNTGELFF. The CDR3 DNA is TGTGCCAGTAGTATAGTCCCGGGACAGGCCCCGAACACCGGGGAGCTGTTTTTT. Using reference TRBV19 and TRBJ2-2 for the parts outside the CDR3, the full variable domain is DGGITQSPKYLFRKEGQNVTLSCEQNLNHDAMYWYRQDPGQGLRLIYYSQIVNDFQKGDIAEGYSVSREKKESFPLTVTSAQKNPTAFYLCASSIVPGQAPNTGELFFGEGSRLTVL.

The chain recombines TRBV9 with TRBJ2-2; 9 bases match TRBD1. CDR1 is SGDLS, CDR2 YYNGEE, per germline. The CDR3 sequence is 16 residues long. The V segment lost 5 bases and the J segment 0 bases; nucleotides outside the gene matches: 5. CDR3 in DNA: TGTGCCAGCAGTGGGACAGGGACTCCGAACACCGGGGAGCTGTTTTTT. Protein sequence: CASSGTGTPNTGELFF.

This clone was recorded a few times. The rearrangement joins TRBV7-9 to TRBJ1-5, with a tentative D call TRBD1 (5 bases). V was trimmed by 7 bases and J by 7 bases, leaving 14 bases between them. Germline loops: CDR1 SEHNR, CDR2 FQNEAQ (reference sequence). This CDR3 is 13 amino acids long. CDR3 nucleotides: TGTGCCAGCACCGAGAGGGGCAGGCAGCCCCAGCATTTT. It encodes CASTERGRQPQHF.

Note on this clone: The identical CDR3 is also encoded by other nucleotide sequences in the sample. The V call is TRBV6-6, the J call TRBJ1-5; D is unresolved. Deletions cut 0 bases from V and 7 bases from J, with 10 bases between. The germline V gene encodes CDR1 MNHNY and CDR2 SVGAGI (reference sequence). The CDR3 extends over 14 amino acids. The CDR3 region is CASSYSGGDQPQHF. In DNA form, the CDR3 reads TGTGCCAGCAGTTACTCTGGCGGAGACCAGCCCCAGCATTTT.

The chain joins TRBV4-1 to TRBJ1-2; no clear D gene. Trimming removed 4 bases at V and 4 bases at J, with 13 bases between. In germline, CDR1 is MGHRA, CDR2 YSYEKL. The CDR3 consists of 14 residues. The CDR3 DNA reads TGCGCCAGCAGCCTCCGACCTGACCTCTATGGCTACACCTTC. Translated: CASSLRPDLYGYTF.